The subject of this entry is one T cell receptor (beta chain). This clone's antigen is unknown. No much larger clonotype is one base removed from it; base qualities were not supplied. The data belong to a study of shared clonotypes between healthy human individuals (TCRdb year 2020). Study-level background: Three men and a couple of women, aged 18 to 49 years, made up the cohort. For each donor, CD4 naive and CD4 memory were each run on three plates, CD8 naive on two plates, and CD8 memory on one plate. Leukapheresis yielded between about 0.9 and 9 billion PBMCs per donor. The study deeply sequenced blood TCR repertoires of about five healthy adults to estimate repertoire size and the extent of clonotype sharing between individuals. Different laboratories and diverse techniques were used to prepare libraries and sequence TCR repertoires, to increase sequencing depth and limit assay-specific biases. Results and caveats for the whole study, not just this receptor: Even with the large sequencing depth, rarefaction of the sorted-subset datasets indicated that sequencing was incomplete. Clonotypes shared by all four sorted-subset donors showed higher generation probabilities than non-shared clonotypes. Across a few donors, approximately 5% of naive CD4, roughly 3.8% of naive CD8, about 2.3% of memory CD4, and approximately 0.4% of memory CD8 clonotypes were shared. Pairwise subsampling indicated that sequencing depth was expected to affect the degree of clonotype sharing among donors. Naive subsets generally had larger estimated clonotype richness than memory subsets. Sampling was restricted to blood, and TCR repertoires in tissues likely differ from the TCR repertoires found in blood. Because the study included only a small number of donors, the genetic and exposure-history diversity represented was limited.

The donors were healthy, HIV-negative adults with no recently reported acute infections or vaccinations. Every donor was a Caucasian adult residing in Nashville, Tennessee, USA. CD4+ T cells were enriched by magnetic negative selection, after which naive cells were positively selected on CD45RA and the negative fraction was taken as the memory subset. After blood collection by leukapheresis, PBMCs were isolated using Ficoll-Histopaque density gradient centrifugation and then cryopreserved in the vapor phase of liquid nitrogen. Analytical flow cytometry was used to check the purity and quantity of each magnetically sorted T cell population. Each sorted fraction had its genomic DNA isolated and then quantified by UV absorbance on a Nanodrop 2000c. Using the deep immunoSEQ assay, TCR CDR3 regions were amplified from genomic DNA by multiplex PCR. Extracted genomic DNA from each cell subset was spread evenly across all wells of several immunoSEQ 96-well plates, with each plate serving as a replicate. For sorted subsets, roughly 190 ng of genomic DNA, equivalent to some 30,000 T cell genomes, went into each replicate PCR. Purified libraries were measured with a Qubit 3.0 fluorometer, size-checked on a Bioanalyzer 2100, and measured again with the KAPA Library Quantification kit. Each immunoSEQ 96-well plate was sequenced on its own single-read 150-cycle Illumina NextSeq 550 flow cell. In the original analysis: Because only junctional sequences without quality scores were contained in the immunoSEQ output, filtering matching that applied to full-length reads could not be performed. Sequences were annotated with PyIR, a Python wrapper for IgBLAST v1.9, using IMGT germline references to assign V/J genes and CDR3. Reads were filtered out if the reads had weak V/J assignments (E-value above 1e-6), no CDR3, stop codons, out-of-frame junctions, or ambiguous translated residues. V3J clonotypes were defined by identical inferred V gene, J gene, and CDR3 amino acid sequence. The percentage overlap between two repertoires was calculated by dividing the number of shared unique clonotypes by the size of the smaller repertoire. Repertoire richness was assessed with RTK rarefaction, the Chao1 estimator, and Recon v2.1 estimates of unobserved clonotypes. For all TCRbeta clonotypes obtained by the gDNA method from four donors, generation probabilities were computed with OLGA. TCRdb took over this immuneACCESS table, retaining in-frame rearrangements with V and J assigned. Such tables are incomplete; in checked studies, under half of the missing clones stem from an unresolved V gene, and the remainder is unexplained. That table supplies the V and J calls and clone size; D and trimming were determined from the DNA. This sample lists around 2.5 million clones; 93% were detected once. The ten largest make up about 0.39% of the sample.

The CDR3, cysteine through phenylalanine, is 17 amino acids long. The CDR3 DNA has 51 bases and is translated from base 1. V is trimmed back by 4 bases and J by 3 bases, and the junction contains 13 bases that no gene match accounts for. The clonotype originates from a man between 18 and 35 years old in good health. Some clones in this sample may be carry-over from other donors' samples. The sequenced material came from naive CD4+ T cells from PBMCs. The cell subset or site label of this sample denotes: CD45RA+ positively selected. The chain employs TRBV6-7 and TRBJ1-2, with 8 central nucleotides matching TRBD1. TRBV6-7 carries the ORF label, with uncertain function. The DNA reads as follows: TGTGCCAGCAGTTTTCCGGGACAGGATTCCTGTCACTATGGCTACACCTTC. This sequence encodes CASSFPGQDSCHYGYTF.